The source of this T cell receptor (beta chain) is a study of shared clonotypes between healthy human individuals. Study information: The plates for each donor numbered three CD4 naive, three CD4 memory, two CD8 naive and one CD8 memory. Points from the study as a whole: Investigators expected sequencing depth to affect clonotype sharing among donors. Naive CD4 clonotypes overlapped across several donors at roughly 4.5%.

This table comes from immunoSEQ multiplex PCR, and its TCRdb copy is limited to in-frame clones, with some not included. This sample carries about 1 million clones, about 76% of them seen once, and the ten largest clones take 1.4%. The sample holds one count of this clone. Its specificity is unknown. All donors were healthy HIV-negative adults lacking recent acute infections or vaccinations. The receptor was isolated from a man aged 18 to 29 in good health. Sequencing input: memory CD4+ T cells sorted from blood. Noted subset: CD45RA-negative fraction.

The CDR3, as DNA: TGTGCCAGTAGTACCGACAGGTGGGAACTAAATGAGCAGTTCTTC. Amino acids: CASSTDRWELNEQFF. The chain joins TRBV19 to TRBJ2-1, with a weak D call TRBD1 (6 bases). The V end lost 4 bases, the J end lost 7 bases, and 17 bases lay between the germline ends. CDR3 size: 15 residues. The germline V gene has CDR1 LNHDA and CDR2 SQIVND (reference sequence).